This TCR beta chain was profiled in a study of shared clonotypes between healthy human individuals. Study in general: The people who gave samples were a couple of women and a few men aged 18 to 49. General observations from the study: The genetic and exposure-history diversity represented was limited by few donors.

CDR1 SGDLS and CDR2 YYNGEE come from the germline V gene. V was clipped by 0 bases and J by 7 bases, with 11 bases between them. The CDR3 is made up of 15 amino acids. The repertoire was sequenced with immunoSEQ multiplex PCR; TCRdb's copy has only in-frame clones and lacks some. The top ten hold approximately 1.5% of the sample, which has some 1 million clones, around 74% seen once. As to this clone: Antigen unknown.

The material sequenced was memory CD4+ T cells sorted from blood. Regarding subset: CD45RA-negative fraction. This receptor was obtained from a man younger than 35 in good health. The V gene is TRBV9, the J gene TRBJ1-6, with D uncertain. The chain's CDR3 is CASSVDQVGNSPLHF. CDR3 DNA: TGTGCCAGCAGCGTAGATCAGGTGGGGAATTCACCCCTCCACTTT.